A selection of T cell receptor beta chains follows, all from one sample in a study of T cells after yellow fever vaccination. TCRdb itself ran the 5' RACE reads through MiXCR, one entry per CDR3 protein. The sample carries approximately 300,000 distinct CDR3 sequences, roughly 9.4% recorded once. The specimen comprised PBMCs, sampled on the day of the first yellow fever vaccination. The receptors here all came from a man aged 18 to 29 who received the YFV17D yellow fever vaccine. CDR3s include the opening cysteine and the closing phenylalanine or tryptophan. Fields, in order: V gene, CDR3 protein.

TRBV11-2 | CASRPTQGAHSYNEQFF
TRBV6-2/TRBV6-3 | CASRHYGHQETQYF
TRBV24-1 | CATSEPFRSDTQYF
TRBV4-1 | CARAGESQETQYF
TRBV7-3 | CASSLLGREGKNEQFF
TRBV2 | CASSEEGYSGNTIYF
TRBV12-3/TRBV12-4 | CASSSRQGGTEAFF
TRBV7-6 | CASSPEVGGTQYF
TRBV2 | CASSEVDRTPRTF
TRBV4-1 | CASSQIAGTFNEKLFF
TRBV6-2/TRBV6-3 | CASSSPGDTQYF
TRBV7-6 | CASSLTGTVETQYF
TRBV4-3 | CASSQGTGGTYEQYF
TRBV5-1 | CASSLMTSGNTGELFF
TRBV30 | CAWSPRTVNYGYTF
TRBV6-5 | CASTSPGHTEAFF
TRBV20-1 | CSANSGTGVGEQYF
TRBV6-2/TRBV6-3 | CASSSDRESLRGYTF
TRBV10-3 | CAISDRVQTQYF